This T cell receptor beta chain was profiled in a study of cytomegalovirus exposure and HLA in healthy donors (dated by TCRdb to 2017 to 2019). Looking at the study overall: An earlier analysis of approximately 550 of the donors reported about 250 Gb of sequence data and some 100 million unique TCR beta sequences from 150 million to 200 million T cells. All discovery cohort repertoires had been generated using a single sequencing platform. The study was designed to test whether signatures of past pathogen exposure could be identified by cataloging public T cell receptors. An early release covering 550 to 650 HLA-typed donors comprised roughly 300 gigabases of sequencing data and tens of millions of unique TCR sequences. Donor age, sex, ethnicity and CMV serostatus were collected together with the repertoire data. High-throughput TCR immunosequencing, statistical association of individual TCRs with disease status, and machine learning were combined to predict cytomegalovirus infection status. The T cell repertoires of around 670 subjects were profiled by immunosequencing and related to cytomegalovirus serostatus. Across approximately 420 genotyped donors of the cohort, an average of 235,054 unique TCR beta nucleotide sequences per donor were sequenced, and roughly 18% of those sequences were non-productive. A later genetic analysis used genome-wide SNP genotypes for 398 of the 666 donors, treating that subset as a discovery cohort. Both class I and class II loci were covered by HLA typing, at four-digit resolution. Typing coverage differed by locus: A, B, C, DRB1 and DQB1 were typed in roughly 620-630 donors, DQA1 in 500 to 550, DPA1 in nearly 610, and DPB1 in 472. To study patterns of TCR occurrence, a later analysis re-analyzed previously published TCR beta repertoires from more than 550 donors and added high-resolution HLA genotyping. To decide whether each TCR beta V gene segment behaved as functional or pseudogenic, an earlier analysis of some 600 of the donors relied on high-throughput TCR beta sequencing. Of the roughly 400 genotyped donors, around 81% fell in the genetic ancestry cluster associated with self-reported Caucasian donors. The later analysis used no new phenotypic data to find candidate immune exposures, relying instead on TCR beta sequences and their occurrence across donors. Four or five DR-DQ haplotypes were handled as single units for association and clustering because linkage in the cohort was strong. Besides the first cohort of approximately 710 subjects, a separate validation cohort made up of over a hundred different subjects was used.

CDR1 and CDR2 were assigned from the germline V gene as MRHNA and SNTAGT. Including the terminal cysteine and phenylalanine, the CDR3 comprises 14 residues. Of the read, only the CDR3 DNA is kept; its 42 bases are in frame from base 1. V is trimmed back by 6 bases and J by 6 bases, and the junction contains 9 bases that no gene match accounts for. Library construction relied on the immunoSEQ multiplex PCR assay. For the multiplex PCR, a mixture combining 60 forward primers for TCR Vbeta segments and 13 reverse primers for TCR Jbeta segments was used. A multiplex PCR assay on genomic DNA amplified the CDR3 region of rearranged TCR beta genes. Amplified TCR beta libraries were sequenced as 87-base-pair reads on the Illumina HiSeq System. As for the original processing: Across the 670 or so repertoires, a later analysis counted some 81 million unique TCR beta chains, 9.5 million to 13 million of which were shared by at least two donors. Raw reads were error-corrected and collapsed into unique sequences with a nearest-neighbor algorithm that merged closely related sequences to remove PCR and sequencing errors. CDR3 sequences were aligned to IMGT reference sequences to assign V, D and J gene segments. For a sequence to be retained, a match of at least six nucleotides was required to both a V gene segment and a J gene segment. Rearrangements were called productive when the CDR3 lacked stop codons and stayed in frame with V and J; all others were non-productive. CDR3 was defined by IMGT convention, running from the second conserved V-encoded cysteine to the conserved J-encoded phenylalanine. In an earlier analysis of more than 550 of the donors, sequences lacking an unambiguous match to a single V gene segment were excluded. An earlier analysis of under 750 of the donors called V segments functional above 56.7% productive rearrangements and segregating when the between-donor standard deviation exceeded 5%. A statistical classification framework was developed to diagnose cytomegalovirus status using the catalog of TCR beta chain sequences. A later analysis assigned V and J genes by comparing TCR nucleotide sequences with IMGT/GENE-DB human TR gene sequences. A later analysis assigned CDR3 sequences and most-parsimonious VDJ recombination scenarios with the TCRdist pipeline. A later analysis defined each TCR beta chain by its CDR3 amino acid sequence plus V-gene family, and excluded reads lacking a unique V-gene family. To address suspected cross-contamination and a sequencing artifact, a later analysis removed approximately 590 highly shared, low-generation-probability nucleotide sequences. For each public chain, a later analysis derived a clonal expansion index from normalized ranks of inferred template counts within each repertoire. Generation probabilities in a later analysis came from a VDJ recombination model fitted to out-of-frame rearrangements, and those results were checked against IGoR. In a later analysis, TCR-TCR, TCR-HLA and TCR-CMV co-occurrence was scored with hypergeometric tests, and a repertoire-size bias correction was applied to TCR pairs. False discovery rates were estimated in a later analysis by permuting HLA or CMV assignments 20 times. In a later analysis, co-occurring TCRs were grouped using DBSCAN, with TCRdist sequence similarity added in when clustering inside HLA-allele-positive subsets. Repertoires with fewer than 30,000 or more than 120,000 public chains, plus five repertoires with anomalous nucleotide sharing, were excluded from co-occurrence clustering. The table comes from immuneACCESS by way of TCRdb, which keeps in-frame sequences with V and J called. Part of the clones is missing from these tables; in studies checked, under half for an unresolved V gene and the rest for unknown reasons. The V and J calls and clone size are taken from that table; D and trimming were inferred from the DNA. The sample has about 110,000 clones on record, less than 80% of them singletons. The leading ten clones occupy around 3% of the sample.

About this clone itself: No cognate antigen has been identified for it. The input lacks base qualities; no much larger clone sits a single base away.

Results the study describes overall, beyond this receptor: The presence/absence analyses assumed that sequencing depth was roughly uniform across donors, and that assumption may not be true. Because HLA typing was missing for some donors at each locus, association tests included only the typed subset. A later genetic analysis associated a missense DCLRE1C variant with V-gene and J-gene trimming of TCR beta chains, and an independent cohort replicated the association. At a false discovery rate of 0.05, a later analysis linked 15,000 to 20,000 TCR beta sequences to specific HLA alleles. A further reported finding was that TCR beta sequences accurately predicted the HLA-A and HLA-B alleles for most subjects in the first cohort. In a later analysis, TCR association rates were found to vary across HLA loci, with the most associated TCRs seen for DRB1 alleles and the fewest for HLA-C alleles. For the cohort, immune exposure information was limited to CMV serostatus. A total of about 180 TCR beta chains were listed by the study as associated with cytomegalovirus. According to a later genetic analysis, donors in an Asian-associated ancestry cluster had fewer N-insertions in productive TCRs than the approximately 710-donor mean. A cluster of highly shared sequence variants was judged likely to be a technical artifact of the sequencing pipeline. This cohort had only TCR beta chains sequenced, and the lack of alpha or paired-chain data limited which features could be detected. An earlier analysis of roughly 570 of the donors showed that most TCR beta V segments appeared in productive rearrangements either about 87% or about 30% of the time, which broadly matched IMGT annotations. Most TCR sequences were seen in very few donors, while some public TCRs were found in many individuals. Because the 87-base-pair reads could not distinguish some IMGT-functional V segments, including TRBV6-2 and TRBV6-3, those segments were excluded. When HLA alleles, especially DR and DQ, strongly co-occurred, attributing TCR associations to individual alleles was difficult. Most CMV-associated TCR beta chains appeared to be HLA-restricted in a later analysis, and the HLA associations seemed to be driven largely by CMV exposure. In both the original and validation cohorts, the classifier was reported to diagnose cytomegalovirus status with high specificity and sensitivity. Correlated functional status among segregating V segments might be attributable to linkage disequilibrium, but an unknown experimental factor could not be ruled out. The earlier analysis of some 540 of the donors excluded 15 to 20 rarely observed V segments, including chromosome 9 orphons, because counts were too low. The authors suggested that the approach could potentially be generalized to other disease states and immunological phenotypes. According to a later analysis, parvovirus B19, influenza, CMV and Epstein-Barr virus appeared linked to several top co-occurrence clusters. Three of the identified cytomegalovirus-associated TCR beta chains were confirmed in vitro to be specific for cytomegalovirus antigens. Compared with equally common non-associated chains, HLA-associated TCR beta chains in a later analysis were more clonally expanded and had lower generation probabilities.

The cohort consisted of fewer than 700 healthy bone marrow donors. At the time of sampling, all cohort members were nominally healthy, though unrecorded immune exposures were likely present. The donor was CMV seronegative and was included in the group of over 300 seronegative cohort members. A peripheral blood sample was collected from each donor, and TCR beta sequencing was performed on peripheral blood mononuclear cells. Genomic DNA was extracted from the blood cell samples with the Qiagen DNeasy Blood Extraction Kit. This sequence was found in a woman aged 40 to 49 in good health and CMV-seronegative. The sequencing input was PBMCs. Recombination connected TRBV6-4 to TRBJ2-3; 7 bases in between match TRBD1. The sequenced DNA: TGTGCCAGCAGCTCAGCTGGACAGGCCGATACGCAGTATTTT. Its translation is CASSSAGQADTQYF.